This T cell receptor beta chain was identified in a study of cytomegalovirus exposure and HLA in healthy donors listed by TCRdb under 2017. Notes on the research overall: According to an earlier analysis of several hundred of the donors, about 179 million T cells yielded approximately 120 million unique TCR beta sequences and about 280 Gb of sequence data. Because of strong linkage in the cohort, 4 to 6 DR-DQ haplotypes were treated as single units for association and clustering. The study profiled the T cell repertoires of around 700 subjects by immunosequencing and related them to cytomegalovirus serostatus. The study was designed to test whether signatures of past pathogen exposure could be identified by cataloging public T cell receptors. A later analysis re-analyzed previously published TCR beta repertoires from 650 to 800 donors and added high-resolution HLA genotyping to study TCR occurrence patterns. An earlier analysis of 587 of the donors applied high-throughput TCR beta sequencing to assess whether each TCR beta V gene segment acted as functional or pseudogenic. Of the approximately 370 genotyped donors, 65% to 90% were placed in the genetic ancestry cluster associated with self-reported Caucasian donors. Genome-wide SNP genotypes for about three fifths of the 666 donors were used in a later genetic analysis, which treated that subset as a discovery cohort. In addition to the first cohort of approximately 670 subjects, a separate validation cohort of 120 different subjects was used. All discovery cohort repertoires had been generated using a single sequencing platform. High-throughput TCR immunosequencing, statistical association of individual TCRs with disease status, and machine learning were combined to predict cytomegalovirus infection status. Typing coverage differed by locus: A, B, C, DRB1 and DQB1 were typed in roughly 620-630 donors, DQA1 in 522, DPA1 in roughly 590, and DPB1 in 472. The later analysis used no new phenotypic data to find candidate immune exposures, relying instead on TCR beta sequences and their occurrence across donors. Across around 400 genotyped donors of the cohort, an average of about 200,000 unique TCR beta nucleotide sequences per donor were sequenced, and 15% to 20% of those sequences were non-productive. Donor age, sex, ethnicity and CMV serostatus were compiled together with the repertoire data. Both class I and class II loci were covered by HLA typing, at four-digit resolution. An early release that covered some 630 HLA-typed donors contained approximately 320 gigabases of sequencing data and 85 million to 100 million unique TCR sequences.

The investigation overall reported the following: According to a later analysis, TCR association rates differed among HLA loci, with DRB1 alleles showing the most associated TCRs and HLA-C alleles showing the fewest. The earlier analysis of almost 600 of the donors excluded some 15 rarely observed V segments, including chromosome 9 orphons, because counts were too low. Specific HLA alleles were associated with around 18,000 TCR beta sequences at a false discovery rate of 0.05 in a later analysis. A cluster of highly shared sequence variants was judged likely to be a technical artifact of the sequencing pipeline. In a later analysis, most CMV-associated TCR beta chains were found to appear HLA-restricted, with HLA associations seemingly driven largely by CMV exposure. The study gave a list of over 150 TCR beta chains associated with cytomegalovirus. A later genetic analysis associated a missense DCLRE1C variant with V-gene and J-gene trimming of TCR beta chains, and an independent cohort replicated the association. When HLA alleles, especially DR and DQ, strongly co-occurred, attributing TCR associations to individual alleles was difficult. Immune exposure information for the cohort was limited to CMV serostatus. HLA typing was unavailable for some donors at each locus, so association tests used only the typed subset. Cytomegalovirus status was reported to be diagnosed by the classifier with high specificity and sensitivity in both the original and validation cohorts. A further reported finding was that TCR beta sequences accurately predicted the HLA-A and HLA-B alleles for most subjects in the first cohort. Because the 87-base-pair reads could not distinguish some IMGT-functional V segments, including TRBV6-2 and TRBV6-3, those segments were excluded. Correlated functional status among segregating V segments might be attributable to linkage disequilibrium, but an unknown experimental factor could not be ruled out. It was suggested by the authors that the approach could potentially be generalized to other disease states and immunological phenotypes. This cohort had only TCR beta chains sequenced, and the lack of alpha or paired-chain data limited which features could be detected. In a later analysis, several top co-occurrence clusters were reported to appear linked to parvovirus B19, influenza, CMV and Epstein-Barr virus. Presence/absence analyses assumed roughly uniform sequencing depth across donors, an assumption that may not hold. While some public TCRs were present in many individuals, most TCR sequences turned up only very rarely across donors. A few of the identified cytomegalovirus-associated TCR beta chains were confirmed in vitro to be specific for cytomegalovirus antigens. An earlier analysis of some 560 of the donors showed that most TCR beta V segments appeared in productive rearrangements either about 87% or about 30% of the time, which broadly matched IMGT annotations. Compared with the approximately 700-donor mean, donors in an Asian-associated ancestry cluster had fewer N-insertions in productive TCRs, according to a later genetic analysis. Compared with equally common non-associated chains, HLA-associated TCR beta chains in a later analysis were more clonally expanded and had lower generation probabilities.

Of note for this clone: The specificity of this receptor is unknown. Base qualities are not recorded, but no much larger clone differs from it by a single base.

Receptors were amplified or captured by the immunoSEQ multiplex PCR assay. For the multiplex PCR, a mixture combining 60 forward primers for TCR Vbeta segments and 13 reverse primers for TCR Jbeta segments was used. The CDR3 region of rearranged TCR beta genes was amplified from genomic DNA with a multiplex PCR assay. On the Illumina HiSeq System, the amplified TCR beta libraries were sequenced as 87-base-pair reads. From the authors' description of their analysis: In a later analysis, some 80 million unique TCR beta chains were counted across the 690 or so repertoires, and roughly 11 million of these chains were shared by at least two donors. Raw reads were error-corrected and collapsed into unique sequences with a nearest-neighbor algorithm that merged closely related sequences to remove PCR and sequencing errors. To assign V, D and J gene segments, CDR3 sequences were aligned to IMGT reference sequences. Each retained sequence needed at least a six-nucleotide match to both a V gene segment and a J gene segment. A rearrangement was called productive if the CDR3 had no stop codons and remained in frame with V and J, and every other rearrangement was called non-productive. CDR3 was defined according to IMGT convention as the region running from the second conserved V-encoded cysteine to the conserved J-encoded phenylalanine. The earlier analysis of about 610 of the donors excluded sequences that lacked an unambiguous match to a single V gene segment. An earlier analysis of around 600 of the donors classified V segments as functional when productive rearrangements were above 56.7% and as segregating when the standard deviation between donors was above 5%. A statistical classification framework was developed to diagnose cytomegalovirus status using the catalog of TCR beta chain sequences. A later analysis assigned V and J genes by comparing TCR nucleotide sequences with IMGT/GENE-DB human TR gene sequences. A later analysis assigned CDR3 sequences and most-parsimonious VDJ recombination scenarios with the TCRdist pipeline. In a later analysis, each TCR beta chain was defined by its CDR3 amino acid sequence together with its V-gene family, and reads lacking a unique V-gene family were excluded. A later analysis removed over 500 highly shared, low-generation-probability nucleotide sequences to deal with suspected cross-contamination and a sequencing artifact. For each public chain, a later analysis derived a clonal expansion index from normalized ranks of inferred template counts within each repertoire. Generation probabilities in a later analysis came from a VDJ recombination model fitted to out-of-frame rearrangements, and those results were checked against IGoR. Hypergeometric tests were used in a later analysis to score TCR-TCR, TCR-HLA and TCR-CMV co-occurrence, with a repertoire-size bias correction applied to the TCR pairs. A later analysis estimated false discovery rates by permuting HLA or CMV assignments 20 times. In a later analysis, co-occurring TCRs were grouped using DBSCAN, and TCRdist sequence similarity was added for clustering within HLA-allele-positive subsets. Repertoires with fewer than 30,000 or more than 120,000 public chains, plus five repertoires with anomalous nucleotide sharing, were excluded from co-occurrence clustering. TCRdb stores this immuneACCESS table with in-frame sequences only. Part of the clones is absent; in the studies checked, under half of the shortfall reflects unresolved V genes, and no reason is known for the rest. That table supplies the V and J calls and clone size; D and trimming were determined from the DNA. Counted in this sample were some 130,000 clones; about four fifths of them appeared once. The ten most abundant clones make up about 11% of the sample.

The germline V gene encodes CDR1 SGDLS and CDR2 YYNGEE. There are 12 amino acids in the CDR3, from cysteine to phenylalanine inclusive. The retained sequence is limited to the CDR3, 36 bases, with the frame set at the first base. V is reduced by 2 bases and J by 8 bases, leaving a spacing of 8 bases between them. The cohort comprised under 700 healthy bone marrow donors. Cohort members were all nominally healthy when sampled, although unrecorded immune exposures were likely present. The donor tested CMV seropositive and was one of the 289 seropositive cohort members. Each donor provided a peripheral blood sample, and peripheral blood mononuclear cells were used for TCR beta sequencing. Genomic DNA was extracted from the blood cell samples with the Qiagen DNeasy Blood Extraction Kit.

Specimen: PBMCs. Recombination joined TRBV9 with TRBJ2-1; the D gene remains uncertain. The receptor comes from a male donor in good health and CMV-seropositive. The CDR3 region: CASSVHSHEQFF. At the DNA level, the sequence is TGTGCCAGCAGCGTTCATAGCCATGAGCAGTTCTTC.